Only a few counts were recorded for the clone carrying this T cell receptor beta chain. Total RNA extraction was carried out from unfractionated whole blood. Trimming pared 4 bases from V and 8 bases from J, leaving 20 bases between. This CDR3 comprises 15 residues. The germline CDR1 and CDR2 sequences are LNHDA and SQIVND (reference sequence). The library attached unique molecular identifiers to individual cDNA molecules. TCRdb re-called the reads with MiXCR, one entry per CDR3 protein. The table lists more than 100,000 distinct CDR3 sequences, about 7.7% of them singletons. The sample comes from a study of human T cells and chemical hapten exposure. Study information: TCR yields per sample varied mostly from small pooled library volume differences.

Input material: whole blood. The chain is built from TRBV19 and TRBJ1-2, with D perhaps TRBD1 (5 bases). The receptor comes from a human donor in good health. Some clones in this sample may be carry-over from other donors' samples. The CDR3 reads CASSTTLGQTGGYTF. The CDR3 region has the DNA TGTGCCAGTAGTACCACCCTTGGACAAACGGGAGGCTACACCTTC.